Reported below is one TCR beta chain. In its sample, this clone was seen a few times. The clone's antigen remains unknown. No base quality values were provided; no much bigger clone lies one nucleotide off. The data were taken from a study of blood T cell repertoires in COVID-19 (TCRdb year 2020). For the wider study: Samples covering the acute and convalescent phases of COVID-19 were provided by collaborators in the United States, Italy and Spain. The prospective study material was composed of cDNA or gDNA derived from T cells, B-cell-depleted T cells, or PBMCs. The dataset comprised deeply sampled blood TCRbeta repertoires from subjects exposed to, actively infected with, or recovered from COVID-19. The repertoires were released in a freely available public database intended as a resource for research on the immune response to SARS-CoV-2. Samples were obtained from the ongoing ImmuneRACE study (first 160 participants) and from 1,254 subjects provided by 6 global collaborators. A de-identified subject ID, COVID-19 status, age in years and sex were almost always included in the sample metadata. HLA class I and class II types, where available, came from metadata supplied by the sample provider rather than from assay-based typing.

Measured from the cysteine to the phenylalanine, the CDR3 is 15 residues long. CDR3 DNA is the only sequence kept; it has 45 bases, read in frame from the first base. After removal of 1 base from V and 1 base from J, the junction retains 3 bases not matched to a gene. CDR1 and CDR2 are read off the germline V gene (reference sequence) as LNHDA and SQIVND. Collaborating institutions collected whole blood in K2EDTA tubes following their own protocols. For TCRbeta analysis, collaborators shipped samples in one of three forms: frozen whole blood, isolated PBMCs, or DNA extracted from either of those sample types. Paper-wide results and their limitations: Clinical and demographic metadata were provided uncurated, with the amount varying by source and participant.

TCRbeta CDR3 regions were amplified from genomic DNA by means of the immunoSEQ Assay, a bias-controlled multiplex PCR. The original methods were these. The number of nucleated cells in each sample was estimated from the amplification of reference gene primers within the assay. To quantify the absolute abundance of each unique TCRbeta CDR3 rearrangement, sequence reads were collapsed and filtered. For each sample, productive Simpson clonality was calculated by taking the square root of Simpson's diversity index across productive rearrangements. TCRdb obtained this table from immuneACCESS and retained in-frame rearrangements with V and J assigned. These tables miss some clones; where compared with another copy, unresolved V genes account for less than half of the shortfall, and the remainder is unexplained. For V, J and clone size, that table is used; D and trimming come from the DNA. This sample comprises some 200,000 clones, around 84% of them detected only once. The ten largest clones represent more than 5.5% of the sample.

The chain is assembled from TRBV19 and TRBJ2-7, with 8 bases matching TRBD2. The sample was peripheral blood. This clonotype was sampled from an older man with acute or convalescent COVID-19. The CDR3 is CASSIVAGTSYEQYF. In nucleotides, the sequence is TGTGCCAGTAGTATAGTAGCGGGGACTTCCTACGAGCAGTACTTC.